Listed below are T cell receptor beta chains from one sample, sequenced in a study of blood T cell repertoires in COVID-19. Assay used: immunoSEQ multiplex PCR; TCRdb lists only in-frame clones, some missing. Here the sample spans 150,000 to 200,000 clones, approximately 79% being singletons. The sequenced material came from peripheral blood. The receptor set was obtained from a woman aged 60-70 years with COVID-19, enrolled during active disease. Both conserved end residues are part of each CDR3. The D gene is left open where the match is weak. A clone size is listed for some rows: how often the clone was seen (once, few, many), or a class if it is expanded.

>TRBJ1-2|TRBV28|NA|NA
CASTSAMFLGYTF
TGTGCCAGCACCTCAGCGATGTTTCTTGGCTACACCTTC
>TRBJ2-7|TRBV12-3/TRBV12-4|NA|TRBD1
CASSWGTGDEQYF
TGTGCCAGCAGTTGGGGGACAGGGGACGAGCAGTACTTC
>TRBJ2-1|TRBV7-2|NA|NA
CASSLNTQSYNEQFF
TGTGCCAGCAGCTTAAATACCCAGTCGTACAATGAGCAGTTCTTC
>TRBJ1-2|TRBV19|NA|NA
CASRILGGNYGYTF
TGTGCCAGTAGGATCCTGGGGGGGAACTATGGCTACACCTTC
>TRBJ1-4|TRBV10-1|NA|NA
CASSPGLNEKLFF
TGCGCCAGCAGTCCGGGACTTAATGAAAAACTGTTTTTT
>TRBJ2-7|TRBV19|NA|NA
CASSIGFRTASSYEQYF
TGTGCCAGTAGTATAGGATTTAGGACAGCCTCGTCCTACGAGCAGTACTTC
>TRBJ1-2|TRBV27|NA|TRBD1
CASSLGRGHHGYTF
TGTGCCAGCAGTTTGGGCAGGGGGCACCATGGCTACACCTTC
>TRBJ1-2|TRBV3-1/TRBV3-2|NA|TRBD1
CASSQAGQGANYGYTF
TGTGCCAGCAGCCAAGCTGGACAGGGGGCGAACTATGGCTACACCTTC
>TRBJ1-2|TRBV4-1|NA|NA
CASSQVGAGGYTF
TGCGCCAGCAGCCAAGTGGGGGCCGGGGGCTACACCTTC
>TRBJ2-4|TRBV10-3|NA|NA
CAISDGPGDAKNIQYF
TGTGCCATCAGTGACGGGCCAGGGGACGCCAAAAACATTCAGTACTTC
>TRBJ2-7|TRBV21-1|NA|NA
CASSEKRSFEQYF
TGTGCCAGCAGCGAGAAAAGATCCTTCGAGCAGTACTTC
>TRBJ2-3|TRBV7-6|NA|TRBD2
CASSVLAGGTDTQYF
TGTGCCAGCAGCGTACTAGCGGGGGGCACAGATACGCAGTATTTT
>TRBJ2-4|TRBV25-1|once|NA
CASSENSFTAHIQYF
TGTGCCAGCAGTGAAAATTCTTTCACAGCCCACATTCAGTACTTC
>TRBJ1-1|TRBV9|NA|TRBD1
CASHPDRATTEAFF
TGTGCCAGTCACCCGGACAGGGCTACCACTGAAGCTTTCTTT
>TRBJ2-3|TRBV11-1|NA|NA
CASSLTGSTDTQYF
TGTGCCAGCAGCTTAACCGGGAGCACAGATACGCAGTATTTT
>TRBJ2-5|TRBV5-5|NA|TRBD1
CASRIPGQGKTQYF
TGTGCCAGCAGGATACCGGGACAGGGAAAGACCCAGTACTTC
>TRBJ2-7|TRBV5-6|NA|NA
CASSLEQGPYEQYF
TGTGCCAGCAGCTTGGAACAGGGCCCCTACGAGCAGTACTTC
>TRBJ1-2|TRBV15|NA|NA
CATSRRGTDYGYTF
TGTGCCACCAGCAGAAGGGGAACGGACTATGGCTACACCTTC
>TRBJ2-1|TRBV20-1|NA|NA
CSASGPGREREQFF
TGCAGTGCTAGTGGACCCGGACGGGAGCGTGAGCAGTTCTTC
>TRBJ2-2|TRBV30|NA|NA
CAWRDSHAGELFF
TGTGCCTGGAGGGACAGCCACGCCGGGGAGCTGTTTTTT
>TRBJ2-2|TRBV30|NA|TRBD2
CAWKGTRWGELFF
TGTGCCTGGAAAGGGACTAGGTGGGGGGAGCTGTTTTTT
>TRBJ1-4|TRBV28|NA|NA
CASSLGGAATNEKLFF
TGTGCCAGCAGTTTAGGGGGGGCGGCAACTAATGAAAAACTGTTTTTT